These 9 T cell receptor beta chains originate from one sample sequenced in a study of post-analysis software for immune sequencing data. These TCRs are of unknown antigen specificity. Findings of the study overall: In patients, TRBV5-6, TRBV5-1 and TRBV20-1 belonged to four or five TRBV segments found more frequently than in controls.

Unique molecular identifiers featured in each of the TCR beta cDNA libraries. MiXCR, applied by TCRdb to the PCR reads, yields one record per CDR3 protein. The table has hundreds of thousands of distinct CDR3 sequences, about 32% seen once; the top ten hold 0.55% to 0.65%. The sequenced sample was blood. These TCRs come from a girl aged 5-17 years with multiple sclerosis.

The rearrangement joins TRBV29-1 to TRBJ2-3, with 9 bases fitting TRBD2. This CDR3 region has 15 residues. Trimming removed 3 bases from V and 4 bases from J; junction bases left unmatched: 8. Looked up from germline, CDR1 is SQVTM and CDR2 is ANQGSEA. The CDR3 sequence is CSVEPSGMYADTQYF. The CDR3 coding sequence is TGCAGCGTTGAGCCTAGCGGGATGTACGCAGATACGCAGTATTTT.

Only a few counts were recorded for this clonotype. The CDR3 protein is CASRRTGDTQYF. The DNA for the CDR3 is TGTGCCAGCAGACGGACAGGGGATACGCAGTATTTT. The chain uses TRBV7-2 and TRBJ2-3; 8 nucleotides agree with TRBD1. The germline CDR1 and CDR2 sequences are SGHTA and FQGNSA. V was pared by 6 bases and J by 6 bases, with 2 bases of the junction left unmatched. This CDR3 comprises 12 residues.

The chain is built from TRBV28 and TRBJ1-2, with 11 bases that match TRBD1. Germline loops: CDR1 MDHEN, CDR2 SYDVKM. The CDR3 runs 15 residues. Germline trimming cut 5 bases from V and 6 bases from J; bases unmatched to any gene: 8. The CDR3 coding sequence is TGTGCCAGCAGTCCCCCGGGACAGGGGGTTAATGGCTACACCTTC. It codes for CASSPPGQGVNGYTF.

This clonotype appeared a few times. The V gene is TRBV4-1, the J gene TRBJ1-4, with 9 positions matching TRBD1. Germline CDR1 and CDR2: MGHRA and YSYEKL. The CDR3 has 15 residues. Trimming cost V 3 bases and J 8 bases; bases outside gene matches: 7. Written as DNA, the CDR3 is TGCGCCAGCAGCCAGCCTGGACAGGGGAACGAAAAACTGTTTTTT. Translation gives CASSQPGQGNEKLFF.

The chain has TRBV13 and TRBJ2-3; possible D gene TRBD1, 5 bases. The CDR3 totals 14 residues. Germline V gives CDR1 PRHDT, CDR2 FYEKMQ (reference sequence). The V and J ends lost 5 bases and 4 bases respectively, with 13 bases between them. The CDR3 nucleotides read TGTGCCAGCAGCGGGGCTGGGTCAGCAGATACGCAGTATTTT. Translated: CASSGAGSADTQYF.

The chain combines TRBV7-2 with TRBJ1-1; D gene unclear. Trimming stripped 2 bases from V and 1 base from J, with 5 bases between. This CDR3 has 13 residues. Germline V gene lookup returns CDR1 SGHTA and CDR2 FQGNSA. The CDR3: CASSLFPNTEAFF. The CDR3 nucleotides are TGTGCCAGCAGCTTATTCCCGAACACTGAAGCTTTCTTT.

The rearrangement uses TRBV29-1 and TRBJ2-5, with D perhaps TRBD2 (5 bases). Trimming pared 4 bases from V and 5 bases from J, leaving 11 bases between. This CDR3 comprises 12 residues. CDR1 and CDR2 from the germline V gene are SQVTM and ANQGSEA. CDR3 nucleotide sequence: TGCAGCGTTGTCGGGATTTGGGAGACCCAGTACTTC. This sequence encodes CSVVGIWETQYF.

Comments on this clonotype: This may arise from a read error, as a much more abundant clone is one base away. The CDR3 is CSVLGWNQETQDF. The CDR3 bases are TGCAGCGTTCTTGGCTGGAACCAAGAGACCCAGGACTTC. This rearrangement joins TRBV29-1 to TRBJ2-7; D is uncertain. This CDR3 has 13 residues. From germline, CDR1 is SQVTM and CDR2 ANQGSEA.

The rearrangement uses TRBV20-1 and TRBJ2-2; D unclear. The CDR3 has 17 amino acids. Trimming pared 1 base from V and 0 bases from J, leaving 15 bases between. The germline V gene has CDR1 DFQATT and CDR2 SNEGSKA (reference sequence). This CDR3 is CSARGARLSSNTGELFF. CDR3 nucleotide sequence: TGCAGTGCTAGAGGGGCCCGGCTCTCTTCGAACACCGGGGAGCTGTTTTTT.